These T cell receptor beta chains were read from a single sample in a study of blood T cell repertoires in COVID-19. Method: immunoSEQ multiplex PCR; TCRdb's copy keeps in-frame clones and lacks some. The sample records about 40,000 clones, approximately 83% being singletons. The material sequenced was peripheral blood. These receptors came from a woman in her sixties or seventies with acute or convalescent COVID-19. The conserved cysteine and the conserved F or W are not part of the CDR3 here. Fields, in order: V gene, J gene, CDR3 protein.

TRBV6-5,TRBJ1-2,ASSSRQGYGYT
TRBV19,TRBJ2-2,ASSSKPGLAGAGELF
TRBV19,TRBJ2-4,ASSIGQGTQAKNIQY
TRBV7-8,TRBJ2-1,ASSQLSEQF
TRBV28,TRBJ2-5,ASSEVRGLATQY
TRBV5-6,TRBJ2-7,ASSSTTIAGDVYEQY
TRBV4-1,TRBJ1-2,ASSQDTGTGGNNYGYT
TRBV7-9,TRBJ1-4,ASSSGGRAEKLF
TRBV5-1,TRBJ1-2,ASSPGGGIYGYT
TRBV5-4,TRBJ1-2,ASSLPGVRNYGYT
TRBV28,TRBJ2-7,ASNLAGSSYEQY
TRBV2,TRBJ1-4,ASSAWGATNEKLF
TRBV29-1,TRBJ2-5,SVSRGMVETQY
TRBV6-6,TRBJ1-4,ASSYRDSNEKLF
TRBV6-5,TRBJ2-7,ASSYRLAGGVGEQY
TRBV5-5,TRBJ2-7,ASSWGQGGTYEQY
TRBV5-1,TRBJ2-7,ASSLNAGTGSYEQY
TRBV5-6,TRBJ1-6,ASSYTGTVNSPLH
TRBV18,TRBJ1-1,ASSPRTSMNTEAF
TRBV6-5,TRBJ2-7,ASRRTGNVYEQY
TRBV11-3,TRBJ2-5,ASSHRTGGGETQY
TRBV29-1,TRBJ1-5,SVQEAREPQH
TRBV4-2,TRBJ1-1,ASSQDGQEWNTEAF
TRBV5-1,TRBJ2-2,ASSLEGTTGAGELF
TRBV18,TRBJ2-7,ASSPAGQGPYEQY
TRBV7-2,TRBJ1-6,ASSKRGGSYNSPLH
TRBV12-3/TRBV12-4,TRBJ1-1,ASSLQGDTEAF
TRBV2,TRBJ2-7,ASSDSGRGSSYEQY
TRBV10-3,TRBJ1-5,AISGGTGSDSNQPQH
TRBV9,TRBJ1-1,ASSPSRFGGNTEAF
TRBV15,TRBJ2-2,ATSRGSGGWGTGELF
TRBV7-2,TRBJ2-5,ASSPGGPSSETQY
TRBV21-1,TRBJ1-3,ASSNEQGISGNTIY
TRBV27,TRBJ2-1,ASTFGTADNEQF
TRBV7-3,TRBJ1-1,ASVKGGVPEAF
TRBV7-9,TRBJ1-1,ASSLVGGMNTEAF
TRBV6-4,TRBJ2-3,ASSDSLAGPDTQY
TRBV3-1/TRBV3-2,TRBJ2-7,ASSQDPGTEQY
TRBV6-1,TRBJ1-1,ASLAQGVGTEAF
TRBV19,TRBJ2-7,ASSISGQGTYEQY
TRBV19,TRBJ1-1,ASRDGTEAF
TRBV28,TRBJ1-3,ASSFSGENTIY
TRBV12-3/TRBV12-4,TRBJ1-1,ANSLGQDFEAF
TRBV18,TRBJ1-2,ASSWGIEPNYGYT
TRBV7-8,TRBJ2-1,ASSPGLAEYNEQF
TRBV3-1/TRBV3-2,TRBJ1-2,ASSPSDRVGYGYT
TRBV6-4,TRBJ2-1,ASSETSGGYNEQF
TRBV5-1,TRBJ2-3,ASSTTGITSTDTQY